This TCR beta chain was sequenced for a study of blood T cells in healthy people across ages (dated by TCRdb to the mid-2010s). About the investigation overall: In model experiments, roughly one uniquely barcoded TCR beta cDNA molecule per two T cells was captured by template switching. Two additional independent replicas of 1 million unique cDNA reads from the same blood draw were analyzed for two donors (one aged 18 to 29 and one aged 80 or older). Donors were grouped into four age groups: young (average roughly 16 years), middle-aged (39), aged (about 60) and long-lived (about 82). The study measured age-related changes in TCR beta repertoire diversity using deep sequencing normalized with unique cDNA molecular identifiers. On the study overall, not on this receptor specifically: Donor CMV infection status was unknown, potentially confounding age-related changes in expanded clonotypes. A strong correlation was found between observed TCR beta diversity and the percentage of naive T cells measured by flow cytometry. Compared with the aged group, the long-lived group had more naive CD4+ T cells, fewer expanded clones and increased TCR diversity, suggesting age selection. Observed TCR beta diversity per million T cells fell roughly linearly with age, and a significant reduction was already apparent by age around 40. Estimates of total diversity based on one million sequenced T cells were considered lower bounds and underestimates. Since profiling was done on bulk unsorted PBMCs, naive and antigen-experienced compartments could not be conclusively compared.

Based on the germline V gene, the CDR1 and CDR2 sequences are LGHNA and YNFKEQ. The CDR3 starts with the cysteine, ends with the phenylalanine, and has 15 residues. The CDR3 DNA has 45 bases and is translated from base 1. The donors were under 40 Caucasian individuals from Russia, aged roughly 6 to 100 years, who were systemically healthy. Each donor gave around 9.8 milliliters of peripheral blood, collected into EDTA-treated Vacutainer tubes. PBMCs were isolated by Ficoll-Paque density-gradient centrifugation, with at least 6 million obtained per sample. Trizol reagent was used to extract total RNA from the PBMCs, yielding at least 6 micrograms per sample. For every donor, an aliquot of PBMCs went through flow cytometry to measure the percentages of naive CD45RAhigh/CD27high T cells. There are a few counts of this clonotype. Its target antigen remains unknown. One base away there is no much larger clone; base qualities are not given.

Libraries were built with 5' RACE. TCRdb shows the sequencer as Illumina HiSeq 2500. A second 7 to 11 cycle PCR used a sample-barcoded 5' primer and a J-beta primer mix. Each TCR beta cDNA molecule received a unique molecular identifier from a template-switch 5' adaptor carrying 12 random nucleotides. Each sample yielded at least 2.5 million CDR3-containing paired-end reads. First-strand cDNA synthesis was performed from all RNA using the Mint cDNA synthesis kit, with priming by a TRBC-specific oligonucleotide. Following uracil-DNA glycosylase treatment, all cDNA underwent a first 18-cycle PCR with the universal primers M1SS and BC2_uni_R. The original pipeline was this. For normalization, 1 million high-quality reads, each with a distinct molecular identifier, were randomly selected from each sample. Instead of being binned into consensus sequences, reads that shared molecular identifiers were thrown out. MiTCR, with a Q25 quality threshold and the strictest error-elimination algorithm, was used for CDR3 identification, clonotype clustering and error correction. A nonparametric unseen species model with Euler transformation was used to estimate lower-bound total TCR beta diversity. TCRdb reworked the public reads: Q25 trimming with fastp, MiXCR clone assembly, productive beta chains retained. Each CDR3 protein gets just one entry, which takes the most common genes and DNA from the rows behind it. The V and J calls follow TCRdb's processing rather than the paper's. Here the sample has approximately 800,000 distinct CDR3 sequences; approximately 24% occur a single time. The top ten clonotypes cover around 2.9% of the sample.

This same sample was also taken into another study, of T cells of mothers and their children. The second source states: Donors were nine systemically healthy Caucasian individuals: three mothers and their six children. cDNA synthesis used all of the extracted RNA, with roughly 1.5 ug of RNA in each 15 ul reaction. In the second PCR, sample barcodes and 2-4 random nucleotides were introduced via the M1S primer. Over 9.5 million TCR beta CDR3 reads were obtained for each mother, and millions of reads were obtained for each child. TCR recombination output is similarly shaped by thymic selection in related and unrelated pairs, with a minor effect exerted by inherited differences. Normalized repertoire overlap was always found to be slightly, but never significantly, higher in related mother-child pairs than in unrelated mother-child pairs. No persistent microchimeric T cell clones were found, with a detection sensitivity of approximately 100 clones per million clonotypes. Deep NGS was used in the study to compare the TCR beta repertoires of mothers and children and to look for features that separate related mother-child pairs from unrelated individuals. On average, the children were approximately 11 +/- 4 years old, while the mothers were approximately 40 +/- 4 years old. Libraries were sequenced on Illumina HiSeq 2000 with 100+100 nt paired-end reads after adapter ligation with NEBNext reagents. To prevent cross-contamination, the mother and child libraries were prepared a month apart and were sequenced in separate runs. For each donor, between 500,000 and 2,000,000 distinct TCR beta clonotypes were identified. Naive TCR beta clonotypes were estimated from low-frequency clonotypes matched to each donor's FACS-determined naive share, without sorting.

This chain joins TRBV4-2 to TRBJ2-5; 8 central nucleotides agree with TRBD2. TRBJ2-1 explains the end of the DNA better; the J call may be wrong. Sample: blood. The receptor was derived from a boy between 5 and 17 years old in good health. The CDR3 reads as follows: CASSQERGGNNEQFF. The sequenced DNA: TGTGCCAGCAGCCAAGAACGCGGGGGGAACAATGAGCAGTTCTTC.